Each of the 6 T cell receptor beta chains below was sequenced from the same sample in a study of T cell responses to AZD1222 COVID-19 vaccine. Produced via immunoSEQ multiplex PCR; TCRdb's table is partial and in-frame only. The sample records 110,000 to 150,000 clones, 80% to 90% being singletons. The starting material was peripheral blood, obtained on day 0 of AZD1222 vaccination. The receptors stem from an adult in good health.

The genes are TRBV12-3 or TRBV12-4 and TRBJ2-7; D unclear. This CDR3 region has 12 residues. The V and J ends lost 3 bases and 6 bases respectively, with 9 bases between them. The CDR3 DNA sequence: TGTGCCAGCAGTTTCTTCCAGTTCGAGCAGTACTTC. It translates to CASSFFQFEQYF.

V and J are TRBV6-5 and TRBJ1-1; D may be TRBD1 (6 bases). The CDR3 runs 13 residues. V was shortened by 6 bases and J by 4 bases, with 12 bases between the two germline ends. Germline V gives CDR1 MNHEY, CDR2 SVGAGI. This chain's CDR3 is CASRRQVSTEAFF. CDR3 DNA sequence: TGTGCCAGCAGACGACAGGTTAGCACTGAAGCTTTCTTT.

This chain uses TRBV7-8 with TRBJ1-1; TRBD1 aligns across 7 bases. Trimming took 1 base from V and 1 from J; bases not matched to a gene: 3. This CDR3 has 15 residues. Per germline, CDR1 SGHVS and CDR2 FQNEAQ. CDR3 in DNA: TGTGCCAGCAGCTTAGGGGACAGCCCGAACACTGAAGCTTTCTTT. Its protein product is CASSLGDSPNTEAFF.

The gene calls are TRBV25-1 and TRBJ1-1; D not certain. The germline V gene encodes CDR1 MGHDK and CDR2 SYGVNS. This CDR3 comprises 15 residues. V was pared by 0 bases and J by 1 base, with 9 bases between. The CDR3 loop is CASSEYKAGNTEAFF. DNA for the CDR3: TGTGCCAGCAGTGAATATAAGGCAGGGAACACTGAAGCTTTCTTT.

J is TRBJ1-2 and V is TRBV28; 10 bases are shared with TRBD1. V shed 5 bases and J 8 bases; nucleotides not matched to a gene: 8. The CDR3 sequence is 14 residues long. Looked up from germline, CDR1 is MDHEN and CDR2 is SYDVKM. The CDR3 spells CASSPPGTGEGYTF. The CDR3 DNA follows: TGTGCCAGCAGTCCCCCTGGGACAGGGGAGGGCTACACCTTC.

This chain links TRBV28 with TRBJ2-2, with 7 bases lining up with TRBD2. Per germline, CDR1 MDHEN and CDR2 SYDVKM. With 2 bases clipped from V and 4 bases from J, the junction kept 1 base outside the gene matches. The CDR3 is 14 residues long. The CDR3 reads CASSLSGTTGELFF. DNA of the CDR3: TGTGCCAGCAGTTTAAGCGGGACCACCGGGGAGCTGTTTTTT.